Given below is one TCR beta chain in context. This specimen comes from a study of blood T cell repertoires in COVID-19. In the study overall: The origin of the acute and convalescent COVID-19 samples was the United States, Italy and Spain. T cells, B-cell-depleted T cells, or PBMCs provided the cDNA or gDNA that served as material.

The germline CDR1 and CDR2 sequences are SGHKS and YYEKEE (reference sequence). The CDR3 is made up of 15 amino acids. V dropped 3 bases and J dropped 6 bases, with 16 bases sitting between them. Original processing notes: The assay estimated nucleated cells by amplifying reference gene primers. This table comes from immunoSEQ multiplex PCR, and its TCRdb copy is limited to in-frame clones, with some not included. Clone size and V and J calls were adopted from that table, with D and trimming inferred from the DNA. Of 70,000 to 85,000 clones listed, about 86% are singletons. This chain connects TRBV5-5 to TRBJ1-5; D gene uncertain. The sequenced sample was peripheral blood. This clonotype originated in an elderly woman in a cohort sampled during active or convalescent COVID-19. The DNA of the CDR3 is TGTGCCAGCAGCTCTGGGTCGGGTTATGTTCAGCCCCAGCATTTT. Protein sequence: CASSSGSGYVQPQHF.